Following are 17 T cell receptor beta chains from one sample sequenced in a study of blood T cell repertoires in COVID-19. Repertoires were generated with immunoSEQ multiplex PCR, while TCRdb's copy carries only in-frame clones and drops some. The sample holds about 230,000 clones, roughly 80% seen once. Sample: peripheral blood. Every receptor here comes from a woman aged 45-60 years with acute or convalescent COVID-19.

This chain links TRBV5-1 with TRBJ1-2; TRBD1 might be the D (5 bases). Trimming removed 0 bases at V and 2 bases at J, with 8 bases between. Germline CDR1 reads SGHRS; CDR2 reads YFSETQ. This CDR3 has 14 residues. The CDR3 sequence: CASSLGDSNYGYTF. The CDR3 nucleotides read TGCGCCAGCAGCTTGGGTGACAGCAACTATGGCTACACCTTC.

J is TRBJ2-2 and V is TRBV19; 12 nucleotides align to TRBD2. This CDR3 contains 18 residues. The V and J ends lost 3 bases and 6 bases, in that order; junction bases with no gene match: 11. CDR1 is LNHDA, CDR2 SQIVND, per germline (reference sequence). The CDR3 bases are TGTGCCAGTAGTATCCAGCTAGCGGGGGGGGTCAGCCCCGGGGAGCTGTTTTTT. Translated: CASSIQLAGGVSPGELFF.

The genes are TRBV5-1 and TRBJ1-3; D unclear. This CDR3 has 15 residues. Per the germline V gene, CDR1 is SGHRS and CDR2 is YFSETQ. Trimming shortened V by 4 bases and J by 0 bases, and 11 bases separated the two germline ends. The CDR3 bases are TGCGCCAGCAGCCCACAGACAAACTCTGGAAACACCATATATTTT. This encodes CASSPQTNSGNTIYF.

CDR3 DNA sequence: TGCAGCGTTGTGGGCAGGCAGGGGGCCTACGAGCAGTACTTC. This sequence encodes CSVVGRQGAYEQYF. The chain carries TRBV29-1 and TRBJ2-7; TRBD1 matches at 7 bases. V lost 4 bases to trimming and J lost 2 bases; unmatched junction nucleotides: 8. The CDR3 has 14 residues. Germline CDR1 SQVTM, CDR2 ANQGSEA.

The rearrangement joins TRBV4-1 to TRBJ2-1; 9 bases fit TRBD2. The CDR3 has 16 amino acids. V trimming: 7 bases; J trimming: 6 bases; junction bases outside the gene matches: 13. Germline CDR1 MGHRA, CDR2 YSYEKL. Here the CDR3 DNA reads TGCGCCAGCAATAGGGGCGGGGGGGTTTCCAGCAATGAGCAGTTCTTC. Residues: CASNRGGGVSSNEQFF.

The sample holds a few counts of this clone. The chain carries TRBV6-5 and TRBJ2-5, with 8 nucleotides matching TRBD2. CDR3 length: 15 residues. Trimming removed 3 bases from V and 4 bases from J; junction bases left unmatched: 7. The germline V gene encodes CDR1 MNHEY and CDR2 SVGAGI. CDR3: CASSYSVAGRETQYF. The DNA of the CDR3 is TGTGCCAGCAGTTATTCCGTAGCGGGAAGAGAGACCCAGTACTTC.

V and J are TRBV28 and TRBJ1-3; D might be TRBD1 (5 bases). The V end was cut by 2 bases, the J end by 0 bases, with 14 bases between. Germline-derived CDR1 and CDR2 are MDHEN and SYDVKM. CDR3 size: 17 residues. As DNA, the CDR3 is TGTGCCAGCAGTTTACCCGTTGGGGGGGGCTCTGGAAACACCATATATTTT. Translating it yields CASSLPVGGGSGNTIYF.

The chain joins TRBV12-3 or TRBV12-4 to TRBJ2-1, with a possible D match to TRBD1 (6 bases). This CDR3 contains 13 residues. V was clipped by 5 bases and J by 9 bases, with 14 bases between them. The CDR3 protein is CASSLRGAPEQFF. The CDR3 nucleotides are TGTGCCAGCAGTCTCAGGGGTGCCCCTGAGCAGTTCTTC.

The chain employs TRBV5-6 and TRBJ1-5; D is ambiguous. V lost 3 bases to trimming and J lost 6 bases, with 10 bases between them. CDR3 length: 13 amino acids. In germline, CDR1 is SGHDT, CDR2 YYEEEE. This CDR3 is CASSWSRGQPQHF. The CDR3 DNA is TGTGCCAGCAGCTGGAGCAGAGGTCAGCCCCAGCATTTT. Filled out from reference TRBV5-6 and TRBJ1-5, the complete variable domain reads DAGVTQSPTHLIKTRGQQVTLRCSPKSGHDTVSWYQQALGQGPQFIFQYYEEEERQRGNFPDRFSGHQFPNYSSELNVNALLLGDSALYLCASSWSRGQPQHFGDGTRLSIL.

The J gene is TRBJ1-2, the V gene TRBV19; TRBD1 aligns across 10 bases. Germline V gene lookup returns CDR1 LNHDA and CDR2 SQIVND (reference sequence). J was trimmed by 2 bases and V by 7 bases; bases with no gene match: 4. The CDR3 contains 14 residues. The CDR3 sequence is CASILGQGNYGYTF. CDR3 nucleotides: TGTGCCAGTATCCTGGGACAGGGGAACTATGGCTACACCTTC.

This clone has just one count. The V and J genes are TRBV7-2 and TRBJ2-7; 11 bases are a match to TRBD1. The germline gives CDR1 SGHTA, CDR2 FQGNSA. V gave up 4 bases and J gave up 4 bases; unmatched junction bases: 18. There are 19 residues in the CDR3. The CDR3: CASSSPPYSGTGGEYEQYF. As DNA, the CDR3 is TGTGCCAGCAGCTCGCCCCCCTATTCCGGGACAGGGGGTGAGTACGAGCAGTACTTC.

The chain recombines TRBV28 with TRBJ1-2, with D possibly being TRBD1 (6 bases). Germline values: CDR1 MDHEN, CDR2 SYDVKM. The V gene lost 7 bases and the J gene lost 4 bases, with 13 bases spanning the gap. This CDR3 spans 13 amino acids. CDR3 amino acids: CASIIQGGYGYTF. Here the CDR3 DNA reads TGTGCCAGCATCATACAGGGTGGCTATGGCTACACCTTC.

The chain carries TRBV10-2 and TRBJ1-3; TRBD1 matches 9 bases. The trim removed 2 bases at V and 0 bases at J, leaving 5 bases unmatched. The CDR3 sequence is 17 residues long. The germline V gene has CDR1 WSHSY and CDR2 SAAADI. The CDR3 bases are TGCGCCAGCAGTGAGCCAAGGGACAGGGCCTCTGGAAACACCATATATTTT. Residues: CASSEPRDRASGNTIYF.

This clone was seen a single time. The chain employs TRBV28 and TRBJ1-6, with no clear D. Trimming left V 5 bases short and J 7 bases short, with 21 bases between. Germline V gene sequence: CDR1 MDHEN, CDR2 SYDVKM. CDR3 length equals 17 residues. The CDR3 sequence is CASSISARASWNSPLHF. The CDR3 DNA follows: TGTGCCAGCAGTATAAGTGCAAGAGCGAGTTGGAATTCACCCCTCCACTTT.

The chain has TRBV2 and TRBJ1-1, with D unclear. V shed 6 bases and J shed 7 bases, with 3 bases lying between them. CDR1 and CDR2 from the germline V gene are SNHLY and FYNNEI. This CDR3 spans 9 amino acids. CDR3 bases: TGTGCCAGCAGACTTGAAGCTTTCTTT. It specifies CASRLEAFF.

Only one count was recorded for this clone. The V and J genes are TRBV2 and TRBJ1-2; TRBD1 matches at 9 bases. Germline values: CDR1 SNHLY, CDR2 FYNNEI. Trimming removed 6 bases from V and 3 bases from J; junction bases left unmatched: 8. The CDR3 has 15 residues. This CDR3 reads CASSPGTGTDYGYTF. The DNA for the CDR3 is TGTGCCAGCAGCCCCGGGACAGGGACGGACTATGGCTACACCTTC.

This chain uses TRBV19 with TRBJ1-2; 8 nucleotides agree with TRBD1. The V and J ends lost 3 bases and 6 bases, in that order; junction bases with no gene match: 3. Germline V gene data show CDR1 as LNHDA and CDR2 as SQIVND (reference sequence). This CDR3 comprises 13 residues. The CDR3 spells CASSIRGQDGYTF. The CDR3 DNA is TGTGCCAGTAGTATCAGGGGACAGGATGGCTACACCTTC.